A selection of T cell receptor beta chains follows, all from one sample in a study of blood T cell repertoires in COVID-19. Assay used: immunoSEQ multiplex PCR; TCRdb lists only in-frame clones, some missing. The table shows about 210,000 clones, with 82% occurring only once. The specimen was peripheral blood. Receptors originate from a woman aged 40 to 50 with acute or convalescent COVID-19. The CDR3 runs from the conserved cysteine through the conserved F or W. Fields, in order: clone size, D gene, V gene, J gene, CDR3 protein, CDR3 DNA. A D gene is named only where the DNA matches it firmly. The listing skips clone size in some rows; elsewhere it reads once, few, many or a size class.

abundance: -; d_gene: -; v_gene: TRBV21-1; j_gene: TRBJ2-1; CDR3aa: CASSKGGQGGNEQFF; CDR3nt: TGTGCCAGCAGCAAGGGTGGACAGGGAGGCAATGAGCAGTTCTTC
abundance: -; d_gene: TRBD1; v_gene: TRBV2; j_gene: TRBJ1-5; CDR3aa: CASSGTGRNQPQHF; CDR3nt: TGTGCCAGCAGTGGGACAGGGCGCAATCAGCCCCAGCATTTT
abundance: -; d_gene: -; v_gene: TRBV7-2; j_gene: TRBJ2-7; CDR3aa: CASSWVGQGSYEQYF; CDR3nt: TGTGCCAGCAGCTGGGTTGGGCAGGGCTCCTACGAGCAGTACTTC
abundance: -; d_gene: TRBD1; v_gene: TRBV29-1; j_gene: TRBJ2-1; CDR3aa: CSVRTGAGNEQFF; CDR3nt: TGCAGCGTCAGGACAGGGGCCGGGAATGAGCAGTTCTTC
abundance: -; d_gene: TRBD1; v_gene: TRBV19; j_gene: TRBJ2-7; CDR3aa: CASSIARGQDITYEQYF; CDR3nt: TGTGCCAGTAGTATAGCTCGCGGACAGGACATCACCTACGAGCAGTACTTC
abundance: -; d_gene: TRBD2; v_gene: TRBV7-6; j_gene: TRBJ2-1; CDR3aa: CASSTGLADEQFF; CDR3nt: TGTGCCAGCAGCACAGGACTAGCGGATGAGCAGTTCTTC
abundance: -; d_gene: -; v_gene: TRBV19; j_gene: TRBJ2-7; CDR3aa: CASSIDEDPGREQYF; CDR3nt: TGTGCCAGTAGTATAGATGAAGACCCAGGGCGCGAGCAGTACTTC
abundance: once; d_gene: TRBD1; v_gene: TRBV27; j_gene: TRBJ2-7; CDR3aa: CASRGLGQGASYEQYF; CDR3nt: TGTGCCAGCAGGGGATTGGGACAGGGGGCGTCCTACGAGCAGTACTTC
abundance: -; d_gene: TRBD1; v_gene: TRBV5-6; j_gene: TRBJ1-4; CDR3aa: CASSFPAGTGSEKLFF; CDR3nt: TGTGCCAGCAGCTTTCCAGCCGGGACAGGGTCTGAAAAACTGTTTTTT
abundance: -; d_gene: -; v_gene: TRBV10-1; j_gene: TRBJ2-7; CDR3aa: CASSRGGPRDYEQYF; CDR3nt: TGCGCCAGCAGCCGAGGGGGTCCCAGGGACTACGAGCAGTACTTC
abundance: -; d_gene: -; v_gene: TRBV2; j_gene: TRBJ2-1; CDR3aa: CASSDSSYNEQFF; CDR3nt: TGTGCCAGCAGCGACAGCTCCTACAATGAGCAGTTCTTC
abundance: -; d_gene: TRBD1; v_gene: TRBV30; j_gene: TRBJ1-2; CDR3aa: CAWTDGQGNYGYTF; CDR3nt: TGTGCCTGGACCGACGGACAGGGGAACTATGGCTACACCTTC
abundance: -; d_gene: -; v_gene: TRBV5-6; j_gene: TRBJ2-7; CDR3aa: CASSSRTDYEQYF; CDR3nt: TGTGCCAGCAGCTCACGGACAGACTACGAGCAGTACTTC
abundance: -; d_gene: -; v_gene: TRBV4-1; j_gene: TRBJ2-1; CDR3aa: CASSQEMRIEQFF; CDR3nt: TGCGCCAGCAGCCAAGAGATGCGTATTGAGCAGTTCTTC
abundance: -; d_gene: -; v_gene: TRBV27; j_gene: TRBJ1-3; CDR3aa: CASSFGGPENTIYF; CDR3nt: TGTGCCAGCAGTTTCGGGGGGCCGGAAAACACCATATATTTT
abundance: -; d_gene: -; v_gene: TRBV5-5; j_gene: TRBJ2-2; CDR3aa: CASSEEYTGELFF; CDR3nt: TGTGCCAGCAGCGAGGAGTACACCGGGGAGCTGTTTTTT
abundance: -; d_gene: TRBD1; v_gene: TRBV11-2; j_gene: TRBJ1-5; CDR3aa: CASSPRGPNQPQHF; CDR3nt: TGTGCCAGCAGCCCCAGGGGGCCCAATCAGCCCCAGCATTTT
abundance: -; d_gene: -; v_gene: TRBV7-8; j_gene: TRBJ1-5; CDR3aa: CASSQKSVNQPQHF; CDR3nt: TGTGCCAGCAGTCAAAAATCAGTAAATCAGCCCCAGCATTTT
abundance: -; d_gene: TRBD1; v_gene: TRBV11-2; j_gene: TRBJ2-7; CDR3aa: CASRGPGQGFYEQYF; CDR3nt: TGTGCCAGCAGGGGACCGGGACAGGGTTTCTACGAGCAGTACTTC
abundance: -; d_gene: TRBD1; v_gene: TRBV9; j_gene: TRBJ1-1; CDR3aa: CASSVVRGFDTEAFF; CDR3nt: TGTGCCAGCAGCGTAGTCAGGGGGTTCGACACTGAAGCTTTCTTT
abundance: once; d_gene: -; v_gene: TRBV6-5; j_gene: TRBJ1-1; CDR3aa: CASILARGNTEAFF; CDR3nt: TGTGCCAGCATCCTGGCACGGGGGAACACTGAAGCTTTCTTT
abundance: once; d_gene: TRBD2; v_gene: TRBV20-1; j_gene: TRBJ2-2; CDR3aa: CSASRLATGSGELFF; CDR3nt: TGCAGTGCTAGTCGACTAGCAACGGGTTCCGGGGAGCTGTTTTTT
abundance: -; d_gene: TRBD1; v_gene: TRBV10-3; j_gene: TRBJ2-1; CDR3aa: CAISGTGTDRNEQFF; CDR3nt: TGTGCCATCAGTGGAACCGGGACAGATCGGAATGAGCAGTTCTTC
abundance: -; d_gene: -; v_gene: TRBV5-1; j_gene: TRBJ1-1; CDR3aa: CASSLGFRGTTEAFF; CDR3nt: TGCGCCAGCAGCTTGGGATTTCGGGGGACCACTGAAGCTTTCTTT
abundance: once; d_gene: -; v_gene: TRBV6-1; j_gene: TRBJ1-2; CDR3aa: CASSEYNRDGYTF; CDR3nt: TGTGCCAGCAGTGAATACAACAGGGATGGCTACACCTTC
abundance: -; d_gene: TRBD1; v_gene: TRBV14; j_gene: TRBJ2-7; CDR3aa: CASSQATGPSYEQYF; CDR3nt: TGTGCCAGCAGCCAAGCGACAGGGCCATCCTACGAGCAGTACTTC
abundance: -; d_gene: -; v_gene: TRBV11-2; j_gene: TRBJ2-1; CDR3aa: CASSLMRNHNEQFF; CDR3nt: TGTGCCAGCAGCTTAATGCGGAACCACAATGAGCAGTTCTTC
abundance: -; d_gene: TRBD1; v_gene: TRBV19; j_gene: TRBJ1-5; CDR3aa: CASSAQGANNQPQHF; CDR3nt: TGTGCCAGTAGTGCTCAGGGGGCGAACAATCAGCCCCAGCATTTT
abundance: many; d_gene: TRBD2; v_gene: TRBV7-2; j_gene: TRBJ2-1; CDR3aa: CASSPPRLAGANEQFF; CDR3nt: TGTGCCAGCAGCCCGCCTCGACTAGCGGGGGCTAATGAGCAGTTCTTC
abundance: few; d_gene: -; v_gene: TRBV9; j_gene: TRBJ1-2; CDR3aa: CASSVVANYGYTF; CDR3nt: TGTGCCAGCAGCGTGGTAGCGAACTATGGCTACACCTTC
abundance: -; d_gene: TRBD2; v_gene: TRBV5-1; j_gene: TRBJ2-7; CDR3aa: CASSFGLAGWGEQYF; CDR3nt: TGCGCCAGCAGCTTCGGACTAGCGGGATGGGGGGAGCAGTACTTC
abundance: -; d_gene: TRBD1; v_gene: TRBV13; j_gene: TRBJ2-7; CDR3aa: CASSLQTGREQYF; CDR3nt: TGTGCCAGCAGCCTACAGACAGGGCGGGAGCAGTACTTC
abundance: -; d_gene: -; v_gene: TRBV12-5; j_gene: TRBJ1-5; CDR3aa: CASGLVLKGEGQPQHF; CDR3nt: TGTGCTAGTGGTTTGGTCCTGAAGGGGGAGGGGCAGCCCCAGCATTTT
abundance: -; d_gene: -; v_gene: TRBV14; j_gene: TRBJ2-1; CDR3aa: CASRRGVGGLGYNEQFF; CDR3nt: TGTGCCAGCAGGCGAGGGGTAGGAGGGTTAGGCTACAATGAGCAGTTCTTC
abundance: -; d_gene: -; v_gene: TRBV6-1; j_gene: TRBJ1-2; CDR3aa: CASSGRRGTEIYYGYTF; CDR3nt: TGTGCCAGCAGTGGCCGTAGGGGGACGGAGATCTACTATGGCTACACCTTC
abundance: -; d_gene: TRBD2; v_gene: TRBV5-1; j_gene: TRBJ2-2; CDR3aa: CASSSLAGGLPGELFF; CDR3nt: TGCGCCAGCAGCTCACTAGCGGGAGGTTTACCCGGGGAGCTGTTTTTT
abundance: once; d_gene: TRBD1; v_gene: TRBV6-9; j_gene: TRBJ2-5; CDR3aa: CASSYGTGQETQYF; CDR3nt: TGTGCCAGCAGTTACGGGACAGGCCAAGAGACCCAGTACTTC
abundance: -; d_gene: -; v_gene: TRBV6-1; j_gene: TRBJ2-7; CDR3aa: CASSENRVAYEQYF; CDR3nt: TGTGCCAGCAGTGAAAACAGGGTGGCCTACGAGCAGTACTTC
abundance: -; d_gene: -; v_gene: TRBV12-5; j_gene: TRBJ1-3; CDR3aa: CASGFTGGDSGNTIYF; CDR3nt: TGTGCTAGTGGTTTTACGGGGGGGGACTCTGGAAACACCATATATTTT
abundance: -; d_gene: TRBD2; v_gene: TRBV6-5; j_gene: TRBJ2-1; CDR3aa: CASSYATSGGPNEQFF; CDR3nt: TGTGCCAGCAGTTACGCCACTAGCGGAGGGCCCAATGAGCAGTTCTTC
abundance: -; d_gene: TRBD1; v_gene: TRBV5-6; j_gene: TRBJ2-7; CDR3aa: CASSPGTGRYEQYF; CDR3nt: TGTGCCAGCAGCCCGGGGACAGGGCGCTACGAGCAGTACTTC
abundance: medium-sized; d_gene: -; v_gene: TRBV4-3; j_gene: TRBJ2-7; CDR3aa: CASSQERNIPYEQYF; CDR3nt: TGCGCCAGCAGCCAAGAGCGGAATATCCCCTACGAGCAGTACTTC